These T cell receptor beta chains were read from a single sample in a study of T cell repertoires in cytomegalovirus infection. TCRdb reanalysed the reads using MiXCR and keeps one entry per CDR3 protein. The table has a few hundred thousand distinct CDR3 sequences, roughly 29% seen once; the top ten hold around 20%. Antigens of these TCRs are unknown. Sequenced here: cultured PBMCs, sampled from culture after CMV antigen stimulation. The receptor source for this set is a human donor in good health (CMV status not recorded). Some clones in this sample may be carry-over from other donors' samples. The CDR3 runs from the conserved cysteine through the conserved F or W. Each record gives: J gene, D gene, clone size, V gene, CDR3 DNA, CDR3 protein. D genes are given only for firm matches. Where a row states a size, it is once, few, many or the class of an expanded clone; other rows omit it.

J: TRBJ1-1
D: .
size: few
V: TRBV6-1
DNA: TGTGCCAGCAGTGACAGACCCATGAACACTGAAGCTTTCTTT
CDR3: CASSDRPMNTEAFF

J: TRBJ2-2
D: .
size: .
V: TRBV11-2
DNA: TGTGCCAGCAGCTCGCCGTCCCGTACCACAAACACCGGGGAGCTGTTTTTT
CDR3: CASSSPSRTTNTGELFF

J: TRBJ2-1
D: .
size: many
V: TRBV7-8
DNA: TGTGCCAGCAGCTTAACCCCGTGGGGGCGAGGGAATGAGCAGTTCTTC
CDR3: CASSLTPWGRGNEQFF

J: TRBJ2-1
D: .
size: few
V: TRBV24-1
DNA: TGTGCCACCAGTGGAAGATATGACAATGAGCAGTTCTTC
CDR3: CATSGRYDNEQFF

J: TRBJ2-7
D: .
size: .
V: TRBV7-6
DNA: TGTGCCAGCGGCTTAGGAGAGGGCTACGAGCAGTACTTC
CDR3: CASGLGEGYEQYF

J: TRBJ2-7
D: .
size: few
V: TRBV7-8
DNA: TGTGCCAGCAGCTTAAGGGAGACTGGAACCTACGAGCAGTACTTC
CDR3: CASSLRETGTYEQYF

J: TRBJ2-2
D: TRBD1
size: .
V: TRBV6-6
DNA: TGTGCCAGCAGTTACTCGACAGGGCCCGGGGAGCTGTTTTTT
CDR3: CASSYSTGPGELFF

J: TRBJ2-7
D: .
size: .
V: TRBV28
DNA: TGTGCCAGCAGTTTCCCAGGGGAAAGCTCCTACGAGCAGTACTTC
CDR3: CASSFPGESSYEQYF

J: TRBJ1-6
D: TRBD1
size: once
V: TRBV5-1
DNA: TGCGCCAGCAGCCCGACAGGGTCGGATAATTCACCCCTCCACTTT
CDR3: CASSPTGSDNSPLHF

J: TRBJ2-1
D: TRBD1
size: .
V: TRBV7-3
DNA: TGTGCCAGCAGCCCTTCCGGGACAAACAGGGGCAATGAGCAGTTCTTC
CDR3: CASSPSGTNRGNEQFF

J: TRBJ2-7
D: TRBD1
size: .
V: TRBV20-1
DNA: TGCAGTGCTAGAGAAAATCCCGGGACAGTATACGAGCAGTACTTC
CDR3: CSARENPGTVYEQYF

J: TRBJ1-2
D: .
size: few
V: TRBV3-1
DNA: TGTGCCAGCAGCCAAGGGGAAGGGGGCTATGGCTACACCTTC
CDR3: CASSQGEGGYGYTF

J: TRBJ2-7
D: TRBD2
size: .
V: TRBV6-1
DNA: TGTGCCAGCCAACTAGCGGGATCCCACGAGCAGTACTTC
CDR3: CASQLAGSHEQYF

J: TRBJ1-5
D: .
size: .
V: TRBV4-1
DNA: TGCGCCAGCAGCCTCGCTAAGGGTATCAATCAGCCCCAGCATTTT
CDR3: CASSLAKGINQPQHF

J: TRBJ2-2
D: .
size: .
V: TRBV6-5
DNA: TGTGCCAGCACTCAGGGAACCGGGGAGCTGTTTTTT
CDR3: CASTQGTGELFF

J: TRBJ1-1
D: .
size: .
V: TRBV12-3/TRBV12-4
DNA: TGTGCCAGCGGCTCCAAAGGGGGGAACACTGAAGCTTTCTTT
CDR3: CASGSKGGNTEAFF

J: TRBJ2-4
D: TRBD2
size: .
V: TRBV7-9
DNA: TGTGCCAGCAGCCCGAGCGGGAGCGGCATTCAGTACTTC
CDR3: CASSPSGSGIQYF

J: TRBJ2-7
D: .
size: few
V: TRBV12-3/TRBV12-4
DNA: TGTGCCAGCAGTCCTTCGGGACACCCTTCCTACGAGCAGTACTTC
CDR3: CASSPSGHPSYEQYF